These T cell receptor beta chains were read from a single sample in a study of Graves' ophthalmopathy and Graves' hyperthyroidism. TCRdb fed the multiplex PCR reads into MiXCR, producing one record per CDR3 protein. The table has about 700,000 distinct CDR3 sequences, 35% to 50% seen once. Material for sequencing was peripheral blood. The source is an adult man with Graves' ophthalmopathy. The conserved cysteine and the conserved F or W are not part of the CDR3 here.

V gene	CDR3 protein
TRBV2	ASSEVETQH
TRBV7-8	ASSLEPGGDRYT
TRBV6-6	ASSGGQGHNYGYT
TRBV7-9	ASSLGSTYEQY
TRBV20-1	SANPPGVGNYGYT
TRBV2	ASNPGLDYEQY
TRBV19	ASRSPEGRGKLF
TRBV7-9	ASSQEVRGNYGYT
TRBV19	ASGRHPESYEQY
TRBV25-1	ASSYSSGTGEGYT
TRBV10-3	ATSVGTDTQY
TRBV10-2	ASREVAGV
TRBV9	ASSAAGGNQPQH
TRBV4-2	ASSQDYQRELF
TRBV25-1	ASSLAGLARTGELF
TRBV2	ASSDQTYEQY
TRBV7-2	ASSLAAGGSLQETQY
TRBV4-1	ASSPQEQGNYGYT
TRBV24-1	ATSDLRTGQETQY
TRBV20-1	SAHNVFGQEQSGANVLT
TRBV2	ASSESAQVPRYT
TRBV10-3	ASSYIGTSGPIGHEQY
TRBV5-6	ASSLAGGAAYEQY
TRBV13	ASSLGPSGGSPLH